These 25 T cell receptor beta chains share one sample of origin, sequenced in a study of cytomegalovirus exposure and HLA in healthy donors. PCR primers comprised 60 Vbeta and 13 Jbeta primers. Repertoires were generated with immunoSEQ multiplex PCR, while TCRdb's copy carries only in-frame clones and drops some. The sample lists 150,000 to 200,000 clones, 65% to 90% seen once, with around 10% in the top ten. Sequencing used PBMCs. The source of these receptors is a middle-aged man in good health and CMV-seropositive.

The chain combines TRBV28 with TRBJ1-5; no definite D call. Germline V lookup: CDR1 MDHEN, CDR2 SYDVKM. The CDR3 loop spans 12 amino acids. Trimming took off 7 bases at V and 4 bases at J, with 8 bases between the two ends. CDR3 coding DNA: TGTGCCAGCAAGTCCGGTAATCAGCCCCAGCATTTT. Residues: CASKSGNQPQHF.

This sequence joins TRBV7-9 and TRBJ1-2, with 9 positions matching TRBD1. The CDR3 is made up of 13 amino acids. After removal of 5 bases from V and 6 bases from J, the junction contained 4 bases not matched to a gene. Germline-derived CDR1 and CDR2 are SEHNR and FQNEAQ (reference sequence). CDR3 nucleotides: TGTGCCAGCAGCGTAAGGACAGGGGATGGCTACACCTTC. Its translation is CASSVRTGDGYTF.

The chain carries TRBV5-5 and TRBJ1-5; 12 bases align to TRBD1. CDR1 is SGHKS and CDR2 is YYEKEE in the germline V gene (reference sequence). Trimming cost V 3 bases and J 7 bases; bases outside gene matches: 5. CDR3 size: 15 residues. CDR3 coding DNA: TGTGCCAGCAGCTGGGGACAGGGGGCTGGGCAGCCCCAGCATTTT. It translates to CASSWGQGAGQPQHF.

This chain connects TRBV21-1 to TRBJ1-5; whether TRBD1, the table's D call, matches the DNA was not checked. TRBV21-1 is classified as a pseudogene. This CDR3 has 18 amino acids. In nucleotides, the CDR3 is TGTGCCAGTAGACCAACTTCGGGGGACAGGGGGTCCAATCAGCCCCAGCATTTT. Its translation is CASRPTSGDRGSNQPQHF.

The rearrangement links TRBV5-1 to TRBJ2-1, with 14 positions matching TRBD2. CDR1 and CDR2 (germline): SGHRS, YFSETQ. CDR3 size: 15 residues. V lost 3 bases, J lost 5 bases, and 1 base stayed unmatched. The CDR3 is CASSWGLAGDNEQFF. The CDR3 nucleotides are TGCGCCAGCAGCTGGGGACTAGCGGGGGACAATGAGCAGTTCTTC.

This clone turned up a few times. The V and J genes are TRBV9 and TRBJ1-3, with TRBD1 as a possible D gene (5 bases). CDR1 is SGDLS, CDR2 YYNGEE, per germline. This CDR3 spans 15 amino acids. Deletions cut 4 bases from V and 4 bases from J, with 15 bases between. CDR3 DNA: TGTGCCAGCAGCCCCCAAGGAGCAGGGGGAAACACCATATATTTT. This sequence encodes CASSPQGAGGNTIYF.

This chain joins TRBV5-8 and TRBJ2-7; a possible D gene is TRBD2 (5 bases). The germline V and J ends were trimmed by 2 bases and 0 bases, with 9 bases remaining between them. The germline V gene has CDR1 SGHTS and CDR2 YDEGEE. The CDR3 is 14 residues long. CDR3 protein: CASSLRRTSYEQYF. CDR3 sequence (DNA): TGTGCCAGCAGCTTACGGAGGACCTCCTACGAGCAGTACTTC.

This chain's CDR3 is CASSPTGTSLYEQYF. In DNA form, the CDR3 reads TGTGCCAGCAGCCCCACAGGGACCTCCCTCTACGAGCAGTACTTC. The V call is TRBV28, the J call TRBJ2-7; tentatively, D is TRBD1 (6 bases). CDR1 and CDR2 (germline): MDHEN, SYDVKM. The CDR3 spans 15 residues. The V end lost 6 bases, the J end lost 3 bases, and 18 bases lay between the germline ends. The full variable domain, with the rest looked up from reference TRBV28 and TRBJ2-7, is DVKVTQSSRYLVKRTGEKVFLECVQDMDHENMFWYRQDPGLGLRLIYFSYDVKMKEKGDIPEGYSVSREKKERFSLILESASTNQTSMYLCASSPTGTSLYEQYFGPGTRLTVT.

This clone showed up just once. This sequence joins TRBV14 and TRBJ2-3; D remains unclear. Germline CDR1 SGHDN, CDR2 FVKESK. V lost 1 base and J 8 bases, leaving 16 bases between the germline ends. The CDR3 covers 15 residues. CDR3 residues: CASSQAIGPTGTQYF. The CDR3 DNA reads as TGTGCCAGCAGCCAAGCTATCGGCCCCACGGGTACGCAGTATTTT.

A word on this clone: Other DNA sequences of this sample code for an identical CDR3. J is TRBJ2-7 and V is TRBV2; D may be TRBD2 (5 bases). The ends were cut back, 5 bases at V and 2 bases at J, with 16 bases in the middle. Germline V gene sequence: CDR1 SNHLY, CDR2 FYNNEI. The CDR3 is 15 amino acids. CDR3 loop: CASSLGLAATYEQYF. The CDR3 DNA reads as TGTGCCAGCAGTCTTGGACTGGCGGCCACCTACGAGCAGTACTTC.

The chain recombines TRBV6-5 with TRBJ1-1; D remains unclear. Germline V lookup: CDR1 MNHEY, CDR2 SVGAGI. Trimming took off 6 bases at V and 0 bases at J, with 8 bases between the two ends. This CDR3 spans 13 amino acids. The CDR3 here is CASRRTVNTEAFF. The CDR3 DNA is TGTGCCAGCAGACGTACGGTGAACACTGAAGCTTTCTTT.

The chain links TRBV6-1 to TRBJ1-2; D gene unclear. CDR1 is MNHNS, CDR2 SASEGT, per germline. V was clipped by 2 bases and J by 7 bases, with 11 bases between them. This CDR3 comprises 13 residues. CDR3 bases: TGTGCCAGCAGTGAAATAGAGACATCTGGCTACACCTTC. Residues: CASSEIETSGYTF.

This clone was seen a few times. The chain is built from TRBV30 and TRBJ2-3, with a possible D match to TRBD2 (5 bases). The CDR3 has 13 amino acids. V gave up 5 bases and J gave up 5 bases, with 14 bases separating them. Germline V lookup: CDR1 GTSNPN, CDR2 SVGIG (reference sequence). CDR3: CAWGISGLDTQYF. DNA of the CDR3: TGTGCCTGGGGTATCTCTGGACTAGATACGCAGTATTTT.

The rearrangement uses TRBV6-6 and TRBJ2-7, with 10 nucleotides matching TRBD2. Germline V CDR1 and CDR2: MNHNY, SVGAGI (reference sequence). The CDR3 runs 15 residues. Germline trimming cut 5 bases from V and 4 bases from J; bases unmatched to any gene: 8. The CDR3 nucleotides read TGTGCCAGCAGTCCCGTCTGGACTAGCGGATACGAGCAGTACTTC. Amino acids: CASSPVWTSGYEQYF.

This chain connects TRBV4-2 to TRBJ2-3; TRBD2 matches 8 bases. This CDR3 spans 16 amino acids. Germline CDR1 is LGHNA and CDR2 is YNFKEQ. With V trimmed by 2 bases and J by 1 base, 5 bases remained unmatched. CDR3 bases: TGTGCCAGCAGCCAATCACTAGCGGAAGGCACAGATACGCAGTATTTT. Its protein product is CASSQSLAEGTDTQYF.

V usage is TRBV28 and J usage is TRBJ2-5, with 10 bases fitting TRBD1. Trimming cost V 5 bases and J 1 base; bases outside gene matches: 1. The CDR3 covers 14 residues. The V gene's germline CDR1 is MDHEN and CDR2 SYDVKM. CDR3: CASSRDRGQETQYF. The CDR3 nucleotides are TGTGCCAGCAGTCGGGACAGGGGCCAAGAGACCCAGTACTTC.

This clone has only a few counts. The V call is TRBV28, the J call TRBJ2-1, with 7 positions matching TRBD2. The CDR3 covers 13 residues. Germline CDR1 is MDHEN and CDR2 is SYDVKM. V gave up 5 bases and J gave up 3 bases; unmatched junction bases: 1. The CDR3 loop is CASSSGVYNEQFF. CDR3 sequence (DNA): TGTGCCAGCAGTAGCGGGGTCTACAATGAGCAGTTCTTC.

CDR3 nucleotide sequence: TGTGCCAGCAGTCCATACACCGGGGAGCTGTTTTTT. The encoded protein is CASSPYTGELFF. This chain connects TRBV6-5 to TRBJ2-2; D is unclear. From germline, CDR1 is MNHEY and CDR2 SVGAGI. The CDR3 has 12 residues. Trimming stripped 5 bases from V and 3 bases from J, with 4 bases between.

The rearrangement joins TRBV25-1 to TRBJ1-5, with 7 bases matching TRBD1. The CDR3 length is 14 residues. The germline V gene encodes CDR1 MGHDK and CDR2 SYGVNS. V lost 5 bases to trimming and J lost 5 bases; unmatched junction nucleotides: 6. As DNA, the CDR3 is TGTGCCAGCAGTTCGACAGGGTCGGATCAGCCCCAGCATTTT. It encodes CASSSTGSDQPQHF.

This chain uses TRBV7-2 with TRBJ1-2; TRBD1 agrees at 8 bases. V shed 4 bases and J 2 bases; nucleotides not matched to a gene: 9. The CDR3 has 16 residues. Germline V CDR1 and CDR2: SGHTA, FQGNSA. The CDR3 DNA follows: TGTGCCAGCAGCTCGATTCCCGGGACAGGAAACTATGGCTACACCTTC. It specifies CASSSIPGTGNYGYTF.

The V call is TRBV6-5, the J call TRBJ1-5; TRBD1 might be the D (5 bases). V was pared by 10 bases and J by 7 bases, with 17 bases between. The CDR3 runs to 13 residues. The germline V gene encodes CDR1 MNHEY and CDR2 SVGAGI. The CDR3, as DNA: TGTGCCACCCTGGCAGGGCTCGGACAGCCCCAGCATTTT. Encoded protein: CATLAGLGQPQHF.

The table lists this clone with a count of one. The rearrangement links TRBV18 to TRBJ2-5; D is ambiguous. This CDR3 contains 15 residues. V gave up 0 bases and J gave up 2 bases, with 10 bases separating them. CDR1 and CDR2 from the germline V gene are KGHSH and LQKENI. The CDR3: CASSPPKELQETQYF. The CDR3, as DNA: TGTGCCAGCTCACCACCGAAGGAACTACAAGAGACCCAGTACTTC.

The J gene is TRBJ1-1, the V gene TRBV5-4, with D possibly TRBD1 on 6 matching bases. Trimming shortened V by 1 base and J by 6 bases, and 10 bases separated the two germline ends. The CDR3 contains 13 residues. Germline assignment: CDR1 SGHNT and CDR2 YYREEE (reference sequence). The CDR3 coding sequence is TGTGCCAGCAGCTTGCAGGGGTCCGCTGAAGCTTTCTTT. This sequence encodes CASSLQGSAEAFF.

This clone was seen just once. The DNA for the CDR3 is TGTGCCAGCAGCCGAACCGGGACTTCCTATGAGCAGTTCTTC. This gives the protein CASSRTGTSYEQFF. This chain joins TRBV2 and TRBJ2-1, with D possibly TRBD2 on 6 matching bases. V was clipped by 6 bases and J by 8 bases, with 17 bases between them. The CDR3 covers 14 residues. CDR1 is SNHLY, CDR2 FYNNEI, per germline. The full variable domain, rest sourced from reference TRBV2 and TRBJ2-1, is EPEVTQTPSHQVTQMGQEVILRCVPISNHLYFYWYRQILGQKVEFLVSFYNNEISEKSEIFDDQFSVERPDGSNFTLKIRSTKLEDSAMYFCASSRTGTSYEQFFGPGTRLTVL.

This chain joins TRBV5-6 and TRBJ1-2; 10 bases are a match to TRBD1. Germline V CDR1 and CDR2: SGHDT, YYEEEE. V lost 5 bases to trimming and J lost 9 bases; unmatched junction nucleotides: 7. The CDR3 totals 13 residues. In nucleotides, the CDR3 is TGTGCCAGCAGTCGAAGGACAGGGGGGAGCTACACCTTC. The encoded protein is CASSRRTGGSYTF. The entire variable domain, with the rest obtained from reference TRBV5-6 and TRBJ1-2, is as follows: DAGVTQSPTHLIKTRGQQVTLRCSPKSGHDTVSWYQQALGQGPQFIFQYYEEEERQRGNFPDRFSGHQFPNYSSELNVNALLLGDSALYLCASSRRTGGSYTFGSGTRLTVV.